This T cell receptor beta chain was observed in a study of cytomegalovirus exposure and HLA in healthy donors. The junction had 12 bases not matched to a gene; V was cut back by 3 bases and J by 4 bases. CDR1 SGDLS and CDR2 YYNGEE come from the germline V gene. The CDR3 extends over 18 amino acids. This clone occurred a few times. Antigen specificity is unknown. General study findings and limits: A likely sequencing artifact accounted for one observed cluster of highly shared sequence variants.

Both 60 Vbeta primers and 13 Jbeta primers went into the PCR. The assay was immunoSEQ multiplex PCR, and TCRdb's table has in-frame clones only and misses some. The sample shows around 150,000 clones, less than 10% of them seen only once. The chain carries TRBV9 and TRBJ1-3; 11 nucleotides match TRBD1. This clonotype was sampled from a male donor in good health and CMV-seronegative. Material for sequencing was PBMCs. CDR3 sequence (DNA): TGTGCCAGCAGCGCGAGGGGGACAGGGGGTCGGCAGGGAAACACCATATATTTT. Protein product: CASSARGTGGRQGNTIYF.